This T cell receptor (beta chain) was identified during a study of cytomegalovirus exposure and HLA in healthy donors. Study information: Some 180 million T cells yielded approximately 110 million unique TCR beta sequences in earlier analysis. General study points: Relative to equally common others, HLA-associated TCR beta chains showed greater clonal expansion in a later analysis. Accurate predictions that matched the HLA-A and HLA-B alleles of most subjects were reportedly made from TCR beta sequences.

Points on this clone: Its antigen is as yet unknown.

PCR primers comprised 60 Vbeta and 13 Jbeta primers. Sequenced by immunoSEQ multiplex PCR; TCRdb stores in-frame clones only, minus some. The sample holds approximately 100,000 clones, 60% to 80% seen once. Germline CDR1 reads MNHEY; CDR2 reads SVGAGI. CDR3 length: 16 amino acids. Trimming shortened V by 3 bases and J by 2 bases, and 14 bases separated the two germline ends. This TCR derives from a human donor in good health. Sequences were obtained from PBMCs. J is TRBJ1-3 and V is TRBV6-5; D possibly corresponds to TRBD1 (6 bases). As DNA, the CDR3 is TGTGCCAGCAGTTATACTAGGGGGACGCCTGGAAACACCATATATTTT. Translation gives CASSYTRGTPGNTIYF.